This T cell receptor beta chain stems from a study of shared clonotypes between healthy human individuals. About the study: Per donor, CD8 memory used one plate, CD8 naive used two, CD4 memory used three and CD4 naive used three.

Deep-level settings were used for running the assay. Repertoires were generated with immunoSEQ multiplex PCR, while TCRdb's copy carries only in-frame clones and drops some. The profile shows about 2,500,000 clones, roughly nine tenths of them singletons. V trimming: 6 bases; J trimming: 4 bases; junction bases outside the gene matches: 9. The CDR3 spans 16 residues. CDR1 and CDR2 from the germline V gene are SGHAT and FQNNGV. The specimen sequenced was naive CD4+ T cells sorted from blood. The subset was: CD45RA+ positively selected. This clonotype was sampled from a man between 18 and 35 years old in good health. V usage is TRBV11-2 and J usage is TRBJ2-3, with 11 positions matching TRBD2. This CDR3 is CASRKALAGVADTQYF. CDR3 coding DNA: TGTGCCAGCAGGAAGGCACTAGCGGGGGTGGCAGATACGCAGTATTTT.